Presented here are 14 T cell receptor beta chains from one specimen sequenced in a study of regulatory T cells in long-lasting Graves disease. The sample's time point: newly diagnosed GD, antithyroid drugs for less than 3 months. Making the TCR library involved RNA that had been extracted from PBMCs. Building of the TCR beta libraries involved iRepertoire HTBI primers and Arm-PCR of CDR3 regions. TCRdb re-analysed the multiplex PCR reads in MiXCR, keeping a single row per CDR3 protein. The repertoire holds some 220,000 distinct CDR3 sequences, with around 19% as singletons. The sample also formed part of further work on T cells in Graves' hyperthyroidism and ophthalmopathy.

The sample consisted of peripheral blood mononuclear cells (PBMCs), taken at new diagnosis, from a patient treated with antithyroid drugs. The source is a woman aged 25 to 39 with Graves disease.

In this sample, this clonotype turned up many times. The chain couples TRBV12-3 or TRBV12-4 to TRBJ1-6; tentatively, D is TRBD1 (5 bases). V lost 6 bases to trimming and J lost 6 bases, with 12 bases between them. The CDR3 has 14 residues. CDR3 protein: CASRSGWGNSPLHF. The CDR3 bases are TGTGCCAGCAGATCAGGGTGGGGTAATTCACCCCTCCACTTT.

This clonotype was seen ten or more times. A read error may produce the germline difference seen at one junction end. In DNA form, the CDR3 reads TGTGCTAGCAGTGAGGATTCGAACACTGAAGCTTTCTTT. This encodes CASSEDSNTEAFF. The chain employs TRBV7-7 and TRBJ1-1; no firm D call. Germline V gene data show CDR1 as SSHAT and CDR2 as FNYEAQ (reference sequence). The CDR3 contains 13 residues.

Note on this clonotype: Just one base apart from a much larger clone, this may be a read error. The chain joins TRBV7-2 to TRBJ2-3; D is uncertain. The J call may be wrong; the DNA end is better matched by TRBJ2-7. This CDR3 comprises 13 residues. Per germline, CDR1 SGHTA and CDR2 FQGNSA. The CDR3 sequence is CASSLRTANEQYF. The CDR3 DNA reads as TGTGCCAGCAGCTTAAGAACGGCCAATGAGCAGTACTTC.

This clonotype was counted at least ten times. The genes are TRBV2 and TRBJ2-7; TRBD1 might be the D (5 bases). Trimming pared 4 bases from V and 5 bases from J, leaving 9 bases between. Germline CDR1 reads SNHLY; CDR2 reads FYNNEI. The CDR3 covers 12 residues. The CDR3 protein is CASSATVHEQYF. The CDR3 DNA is TGTGCCAGCAGTGCGACAGTCCACGAGCAGTACTTC.

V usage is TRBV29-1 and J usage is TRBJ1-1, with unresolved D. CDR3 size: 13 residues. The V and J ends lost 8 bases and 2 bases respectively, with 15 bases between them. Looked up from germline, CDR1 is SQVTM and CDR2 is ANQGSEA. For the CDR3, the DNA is TGCAGCATGAAACTTGTGGCAAACACTGAAGCTTTCTTT. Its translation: CSMKLVANTEAFF.

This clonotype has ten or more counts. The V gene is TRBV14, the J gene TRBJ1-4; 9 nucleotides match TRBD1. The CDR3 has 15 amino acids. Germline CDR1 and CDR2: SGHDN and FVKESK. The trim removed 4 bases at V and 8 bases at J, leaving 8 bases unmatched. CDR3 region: CASSPRLGQGEKLFF. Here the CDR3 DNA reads TGTGCCAGCAGCCCTCGTCTCGGACAGGGGGAAAAACTGTTTTTT.

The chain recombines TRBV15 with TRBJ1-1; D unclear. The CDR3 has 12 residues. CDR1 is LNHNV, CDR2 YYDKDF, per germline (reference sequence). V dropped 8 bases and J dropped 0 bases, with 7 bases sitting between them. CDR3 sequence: CATGEVNTEAFF. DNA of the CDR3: TGTGCCACCGGGGAGGTGAACACTGAAGCTTTCTTT.

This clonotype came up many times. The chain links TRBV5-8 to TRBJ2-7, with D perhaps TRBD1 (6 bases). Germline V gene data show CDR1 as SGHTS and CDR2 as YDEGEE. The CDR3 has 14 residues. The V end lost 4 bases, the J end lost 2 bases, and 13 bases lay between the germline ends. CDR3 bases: TGTGCCAGCAGCCCCTGGGACACGACCTACGAGCAGTACTTC. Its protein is CASSPWDTTYEQYF.

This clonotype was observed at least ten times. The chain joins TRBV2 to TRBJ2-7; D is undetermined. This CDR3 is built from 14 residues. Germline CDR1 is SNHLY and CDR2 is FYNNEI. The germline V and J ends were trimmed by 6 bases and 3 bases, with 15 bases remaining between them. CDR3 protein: CASRPGPTSYEQYF. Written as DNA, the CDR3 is TGTGCCAGCAGACCCGGGCCCACCAGCTACGAGCAGTACTTC.

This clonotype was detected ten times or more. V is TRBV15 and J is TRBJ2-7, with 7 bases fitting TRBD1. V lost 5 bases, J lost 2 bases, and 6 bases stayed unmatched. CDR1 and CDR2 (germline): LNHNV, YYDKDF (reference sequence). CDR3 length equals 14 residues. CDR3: CATSPTRGPYEQYF. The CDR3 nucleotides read TGTGCCACCAGCCCCACGAGGGGGCCCTACGAGCAGTACTTC.

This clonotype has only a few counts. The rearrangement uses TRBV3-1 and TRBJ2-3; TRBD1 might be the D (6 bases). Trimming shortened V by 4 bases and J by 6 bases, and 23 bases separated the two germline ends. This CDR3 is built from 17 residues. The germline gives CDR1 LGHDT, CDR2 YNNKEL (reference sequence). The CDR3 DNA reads TGTGCCAGCAGCCCGGCGCAGGACAGTCCCCAGGGGGATACGCAGTATTTT. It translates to CASSPAQDSPQGDTQYF.

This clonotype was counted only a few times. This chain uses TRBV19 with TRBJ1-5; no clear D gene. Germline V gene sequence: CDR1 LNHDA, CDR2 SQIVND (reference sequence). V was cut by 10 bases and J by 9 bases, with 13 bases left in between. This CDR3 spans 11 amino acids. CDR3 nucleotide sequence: TGTGCCACGGGAAGACCGTGGCCCCAGCATTTT. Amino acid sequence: CATGRPWPQHF.

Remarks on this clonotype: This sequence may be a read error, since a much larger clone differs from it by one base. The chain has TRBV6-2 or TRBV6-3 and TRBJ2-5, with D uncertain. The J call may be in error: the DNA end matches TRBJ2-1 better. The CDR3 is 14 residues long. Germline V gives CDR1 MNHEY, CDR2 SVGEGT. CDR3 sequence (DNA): TGTGCCAGCAGTTATGGGTCAGCATCCTACGAGCAGTTCTTC. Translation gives CASSYGSASYEQFF.

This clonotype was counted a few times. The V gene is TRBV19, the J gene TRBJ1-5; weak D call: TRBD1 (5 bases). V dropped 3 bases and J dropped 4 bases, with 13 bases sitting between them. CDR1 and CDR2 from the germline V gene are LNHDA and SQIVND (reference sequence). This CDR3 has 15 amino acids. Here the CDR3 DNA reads TGTGCCAGTAGTATTAGAGGGACGGGTAATCAGCCCCAGCATTTT. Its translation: CASSIRGTGNQPQHF.